Here is one TCR beta chain with its context. No antigen is known for it. The study ran its PCR with 60 Vbeta and 13 Jbeta primers. Generated by immunoSEQ multiplex PCR, the TCRdb table keeps only in-frame clones and is missing some. Seen here are some 170,000 clones, roughly 76% observed once, and the top ten hold 4% to 5%. The sample belongs to a study of cytomegalovirus exposure and HLA in healthy donors. Study results and caveats: It was reported that the classifier diagnosed cytomegalovirus status with high specificity and sensitivity in both the original and validation cohorts. Relative to the roughly 690-donor mean, N-insertions were reportedly fewer in an Asian-associated ancestry cluster in a later analysis. The study labeled around 160 TCR beta chains cytomegalovirus-associated. In a later analysis, compared with equally common non-associated chains, HLA-associated beta chains were more expanded.

CDR3 length: 16 residues. J was trimmed by 7 bases and V by 5 bases; bases with no gene match: 12. In germline, CDR1 is SGHTA, CDR2 FQGNSA. This rearrangement joins TRBV7-2 to TRBJ1-4, with 8 bases identical to TRBD1. Specimen: PBMCs. The clonotype originates from a woman aged 18-35 years in good health and CMV-seropositive. CDR3 protein: CASSLQLQGVGEKLFF. CDR3 sequence (DNA): TGTGCCAGCAGCCTCCAATTACAGGGGGTTGGTGAAAAACTGTTTTTT.